A single TCR beta chain is shown here with its context. Its specificity is unknown. Depth targeted 1 in 200,000 to 1 in 1 million T cells, averaging 10x coverage per clonotype. Sequencing was performed with immunoSEQ multiplex PCR; in TCRdb, only in-frame clones are kept and a portion is missing. This table holds over 150,000 clones, over 65% found once. This sample stems from a study of cytotoxic CD8 clonotypes in ibrutinib-treated CLL. Background on the study: Samples yielded averages of approximately 260,000 productive templates and almost 95,000 productive rearrangements.

Germline values: CDR1 MNHEY, CDR2 SMNVEV (reference sequence). The CDR3 has 14 residues. Trimming took 3 bases from V and 4 from J, leaving 9 bases between them. Study outcomes and limitations: Baseline clonality, higher than in age-matched healthy donors, tracked circulating CD8+ T-cell counts. Clonality showed a rise at ibrutinib response that reversed toward baseline at progression.

The material was PBMCs, obtained after 12 months of ibrutinib treatment. This TCR came from a human donor with chronic lymphocytic leukemia. The genes are TRBV27 and TRBJ2-2; the D is unclear. CDR3 sequence (DNA): TGTGCCAGCAGTTTTAGACTTCTCACCGGGGAGCTGTTTTTT. It translates to CASSFRLLTGELFF.